The 3 T cell receptor beta chains below all came from one sample that was sequenced in a study of response to subunit inactivated influenza vaccine. TCRdb redid the calling of the RT-PCR reads with MiXCR, one entry per CDR3 protein. In the table there are 500,000 to 750,000 distinct CDR3 sequences, around 15% of which are singletons. Source: PBMCs from blood, taken approximately 12 days after vaccination. The source of these receptors is a man aged 45-65 years who received an inactivated influenza vaccine.

This clonotype was observed a handful of times. V and J are TRBV12-3 or TRBV12-4 and TRBJ2-5; 10 nucleotides align to TRBD2. V shed 6 bases and J 2 bases; nucleotides not matched to a gene: 3. CDR3 length: 14 residues. The CDR3 loop reads CASRGAGGQETQYF. CDR3 DNA sequence: TGTGCCAGCAGGGGAGCGGGAGGGCAAGAGACCCAGTACTTC.

The chain carries TRBV29-1 and TRBJ2-2; the D gene is possibly TRBD2 (6 bases). Trimming removed 3 bases at V and 1 base at J, with 9 bases between. This CDR3 spans 14 amino acids. CDR1 is SQVTM and CDR2 is ANQGSEA in the germline V gene. The CDR3 DNA follows: TGCAGCGTTGATAGTAGCGGGAACACCGGGGAGCTGTTTTTT. Residues: CSVDSSGNTGELFF.

Here the CDR3 reads CASSRPGTSGRSYEQYF. Written as DNA, the CDR3 is TGTGCCAGCAGCCGTCCCGGGACTAGCGGGAGGTCCTACGAGCAGTACTTC. The V and J genes are TRBV12-3 or TRBV12-4 and TRBJ2-7; 15 bases are a match to TRBD2. V lost 6 bases and J lost 1; bases outside the gene matches: 7. The CDR3 consists of 17 residues.